One sample yielded the 8 T cell receptor beta chains listed below, sequenced in a study of T cell responses to AZD1222 COVID-19 vaccine. Sequencing used immunoSEQ multiplex PCR; TCRdb keeps in-frame clones, though not all of them. The sample has some 130,000 clones; approximately 90% are singletons. The input for sequencing was peripheral blood, taken on day 0 of AZD1222 vaccination. These receptors were collected from an adult in good health.

The chain has TRBV6-1 and TRBJ2-3; D is undetermined. Germline lookup yields CDR1 MNHNS and CDR2 SASEGT. Trimming stripped 1 base from V and 6 bases from J, with 14 bases between. This CDR3 region has 15 residues. For the CDR3, the DNA is TGTGCCAGCAGTGAAGGGCCTCTCGGAGCGGATACGCAGTATTTT. It is translated as CASSEGPLGADTQYF.

The chain uses TRBV6-4 and TRBJ1-5; D is perhaps TRBD1 (5 bases). Trimming took off 6 bases at V and 3 bases at J, with 9 bases between the two ends. This CDR3 is 13 amino acids long. Germline CDR1 is MRHNA and CDR2 is SNTAGT. CDR3 protein: CASSTGFNQPQHF. CDR3 coding DNA: TGTGCCAGCAGCACAGGTTTCAATCAGCCCCAGCATTTT.

The chain recombines TRBV4-1 with TRBJ1-1; 9 nucleotides line up with TRBD1. There are 15 residues in the CDR3. Trimming removed 3 bases from V and 4 bases from J; junction bases left unmatched: 6. CDR1 is MGHRA, CDR2 YSYEKL, per germline. The CDR3 protein is CASSHAGQGSTEAFF. The CDR3 DNA follows: TGCGCCAGCAGCCACGCGGGACAGGGTAGCACTGAAGCTTTCTTT.

This clone showed up just once. This chain uses TRBV9 with TRBJ1-2, with D perhaps matching TRBD1 (6 bases). The CDR3 totals 15 residues. The germline CDR1 and CDR2 sequences are SGDLS and YYNGEE. Trimming took off 4 bases at V and 4 bases at J, with 17 bases between the two ends. DNA of the CDR3: TGTGCCAGCAGCTCCCCGTACAGGGAAATCTATGGCTACACCTTC. This encodes CASSSPYREIYGYTF.

As concerns this clone: Other DNA sequences in the same sample also yield this CDR3. The chain is built from TRBV6-1 and TRBJ1-3, with D possibly being TRBD1 (5 bases). The CDR3 extends over 15 amino acids. Per germline, CDR1 MNHNS and CDR2 SASEGT. V lost 0 bases to trimming and J lost 8 bases, with 14 bases between them. CDR3 bases: TGTGCCAGCAGTGAAGCTTGGGGGAGGGTGGACACCATATATTTT. Translating gives CASSEAWGRVDTIYF.

This clone has just one count. This chain links TRBV12-3 or TRBV12-4 with TRBJ1-1; D call uncertain. This CDR3 has 13 residues. V gave up 6 bases and J gave up 6 bases, with 14 bases separating them. The CDR3 nucleotides are TGTGCCAGCAGGAAAAACAGCGAATCTGAAGCTTTCTTT. It translates to CASRKNSESEAFF.

The chain carries TRBV12-3 or TRBV12-4 and TRBJ2-3; D uncertain. The CDR3 is 12 amino acids. Trimming shortened V by 6 bases and J by 2 bases, and 6 bases separated the two germline ends. CDR3 amino acids: CASSPFTDTQYF. DNA of the CDR3: TGTGCCAGCAGCCCTTTCACAGATACGCAGTATTTT.

Of note for this clone: One end of the junction fails to match germline, which may point to a read error. Distinct nucleotide sequences in the sample also encode this CDR3. The V call is TRBV3-1 (or the pseudogene TRBV3-2), the J call TRBJ1-1; unclear D gene. Germline assignment: CDR1 LGHDT and CDR2 YNNKEL (reference sequence). This CDR3 is built from 11 residues. The CDR3 reads CASSQASEAFF. In DNA, the CDR3 is TGTGCCAGCAGTCAAGCCAGTGAAGCTTTCTTT.